The clone carrying this TCR beta chain was seen repeatedly, ten times or more. The antigen remains unidentified. Compared with germline, one end of the junction differs, possibly owing to a read error. These data originate in a study of T-cell memory formation after mild COVID-19. With constant-segment primers, 5'RACE yielded cDNA libraries of TCR alpha and TCR beta that carried sample barcodes and UMIs. TCRdb analysed the 5' RACE reads with MiXCR anew, one entry per CDR3 protein. This sample has about 110,000 distinct CDR3 sequences, with roughly a sixth found just once. The CDR3 extends over 14 amino acids. Looked up from germline, CDR1 is SSHAT and CDR2 is FNYEAQ (reference sequence). Study outcomes and limitations: Day 37-peaking second-wave clones had unconfirmed SARS-CoV-2 specificity.

The receptor was derived from a man aged 18-30 years who had mild COVID-19 (a few samples of this study predate the infection). Cell type and time point are not known. Sequencing was carried out using PBMCs or a T cell subset sorted from them (not recorded which). V usage is TRBV7-7 and J usage is TRBJ2-3; maybe TRBD1 (6 bases). The CDR3: CASSLDRSTDTQYF. The CDR3 bases are TGTGCTAGCAGCCTCGACAGGTCAACAGATACGCAGTATTTT. The whole variable domain, filled in from reference TRBV7-7 and TRBJ2-3, reads GAGVSQSPRYKVTKRGQDVTLRCDPISSHATLYWYQQALGQGPEFLTYFNYEAQPDKSGLPSDRFSAERPEGSISTLTIQRTEQRDSAMYRCASSLDRSTDTQYFGPGTRLTVL.